This T cell receptor (beta chain) was obtained from a study of blood T cell repertoires in COVID-19. Turning to the study itself: Sources were T cells, B-cell-depleted T cells, or PBMCs; the material itself was cDNA or gDNA.

The repertoire was sequenced with immunoSEQ multiplex PCR; TCRdb's copy has only in-frame clones and lacks some. The repertoire holds 180,000 or so clones, 86% seen once, with more than 0.75% in the top ten. The ends lost 5 bases at V and 6 bases at J; junction bases unmatched: 17. The CDR3 is 19 residues long. The V gene's germline CDR1 is LNHDA and CDR2 SQIVND (reference sequence). The receptor comes from a young man with acute or convalescent COVID-19. The sequenced sample was peripheral blood. V and J are TRBV19 and TRBJ2-1, with 12 positions matching TRBD2. CDR3 in amino acids: CASSRPGAASGGAGNEQFF. CDR3 nucleotides: TGTGCCAGTAGTCGCCCTGGGGCGGCTAGCGGGGGGGCCGGCAATGAGCAGTTCTTC.